Sequencing of this T cell receptor beta chain was carried out in a study of cytomegalovirus exposure and HLA in healthy donors. The data were produced by immunoSEQ multiplex PCR, yet TCRdb's version contains in-frame clones alone and is incomplete. The table has about 120,000 clones, over 65% seen once. CDR1 and CDR2 (germline): LNHDA, SQIVND (reference sequence). CDR3 size: 15 residues. The donors formed part of the roughly 120-subject validation cohort, distinct from the roughly 630-subject first cohort. The chain carries TRBV19 and TRBJ2-7, with TRBD1 as a possible D gene (6 bases). The closer fit of TRBJ2-5 to the DNA end suggests the J call may be wrong. The sample was PBMCs. The origin of this receptor is a woman aged 25-40 years in good health and CMV-seronegative. In DNA, the CDR3 is TGTGCCAGTAGTCCCCCTGCACAGGGTCCGGAGACCCAGTACTTC. Translation gives CASSPPAQGPETQYF.